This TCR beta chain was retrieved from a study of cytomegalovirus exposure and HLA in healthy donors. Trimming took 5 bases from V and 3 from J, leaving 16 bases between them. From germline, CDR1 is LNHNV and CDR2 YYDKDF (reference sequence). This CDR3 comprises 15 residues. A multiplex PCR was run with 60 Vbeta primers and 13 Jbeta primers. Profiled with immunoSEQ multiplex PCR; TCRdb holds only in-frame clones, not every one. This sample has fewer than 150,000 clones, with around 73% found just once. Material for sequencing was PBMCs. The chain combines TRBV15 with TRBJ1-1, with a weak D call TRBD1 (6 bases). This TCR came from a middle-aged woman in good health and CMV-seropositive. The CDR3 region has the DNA TGTGCCACCAGCGGAGGGGGGCAGGGTGACACTGAAGCTTTCTTT. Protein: CATSGGGQGDTEAFF.